The source of this T cell receptor (beta chain) is a study of CD8 T cells in ankylosing spondylitis. Regarding the study as a whole: From matched ankylosing spondylitis synovial fluid, disease-linked clones were reportedly recovered at significantly enriched levels. CD8+ by phenotype, disease-linked clones were relatively rare in peripheral blood. Blood of patients with ankylosing spondylitis appeared to be characterized by a TCR beta motif of eight highly homologous variants.

This clonotype was counted many times. Its antigen is unknown. V trimming: 5 bases; J trimming: 8 bases; junction bases outside the gene matches: 2. The CDR3 consists of 12 residues. Quantitative 5'-RACE was performed with molecular barcodes, and it yielded the TCR beta libraries. TCRdb called the 5' RACE reads again in MiXCR, with one record for every CDR3 protein. The data show about 40,000 distinct CDR3 sequences, about 17% seen once. The sequence came from a male donor with ankylosing spondylitis or in good health (not recorded which). The V call is TRBV12-3 or TRBV12-4, the J call TRBJ2-1; 8 bases line up with TRBD2. Sequencing was performed on blood. Written as DNA, the CDR3 is TGTGCCAGCAGTCGGACTAGCTATGAGCAGTTCTTC. It specifies CASSRTSYEQFF.